A single sample is the source of the 5 T cell receptor beta chains below, sequenced in a study of CXCR3-negative and CXCR3-positive naive CD8 T cells. Through 5' RACE with UMI labels, the TRB cDNA libraries were prepared. From its re-call of the 5' RACE reads, TCRdb lists each CDR3 protein once, without DNA. The sample features 100,000 to 150,000 distinct CDR3 sequences, with 0.45% to 0.6% in its top ten. The sample consisted of naive CXCR3- CD8+ T cells from blood. Subset in this sample: CD45RO-CCR7+CD27+CD95- naive CD8+ T cells lacking CXCR3 (TNR3-). These receptors originate from a human donor in good health. Some clones in this sample may be carry-over from other donors' samples.

This chain joins TRBV29-1 and TRBJ2-2; the D call of TRBD1 rests on TCRdb alone, since no DNA is present to check it. The CDR3 runs to 12 residues. The germline V gene encodes CDR1 SQVTM and CDR2 ANQGSEA. This chain's CDR3 is CSVIRETGELFF.

The chain is built from TRBV5-5 and TRBJ2-7; as DNA is missing, the TRBD2 call by TCRdb cannot be tested. The germline gives CDR1 SGHKS, CDR2 YYEKEE (reference sequence). This CDR3 has 17 residues. This chain's CDR3 is CASSLGVGGSLSYEQYF.

This chain connects TRBV28 to TRBJ2-7; the D call of TRBD1 rests on TCRdb alone, since no DNA is present to check it. The CDR3 has 14 amino acids. Per the germline V gene, CDR1 is MDHEN and CDR2 is SYDVKM. CDR3 sequence reads: CASTFLARGYEQYF.

This rearrangement joins TRBV7-8 to TRBJ2-7; TCRdb calls TRBD2, which cannot be checked without DNA. The CDR3 is made up of 15 amino acids. In germline, CDR1 is SGHVS, CDR2 FQNEAQ. This chain's CDR3 is CASSVGLAGDYEQYF.

This chain connects TRBV5-6 to TRBJ2-5; TCRdb returns TRBD2, unconfirmable since there is no DNA. The CDR3 consists of 13 residues. Looked up from germline, CDR1 is SGHDT and CDR2 is YYEEEE. This CDR3 is CASRPGLEETQYF.